Listed below are T cell receptor beta chains from one sample, sequenced in a study of beta chain features in type 1 diabetes. Sequencing used immunoSEQ multiplex PCR; TCRdb keeps in-frame clones, though not all of them. Among 150,000 to 190,000 clones listed, approximately 8.1% were seen once. The sequenced material came from central memory CD4+ T cells from blood. The receptors were gathered from a man aged 18 to 30 in good health. The CDR3 runs from the conserved cysteine through the conserved F or W. D genes are given only for firm matches. Only part of the rows carry a size: once, few, many, or a class if the clone is expanded.

TRBJ2-7 | . | . | TRBV5-1 | CASSWGDEQYF | TGCGCCAGCAGCTGGGGGGACGAGCAGTACTTC
TRBJ1-5 | many | TRBD1 | TRBV30 | CAWSVGTGGSNQPQHF | TGTGCCTGGAGTGTGGGGACAGGGGGCAGCAATCAGCCCCAGCATTTT
TRBJ1-1 | . | . | TRBV30 | CAWNANLRVTEAFF | TGTGCCTGGAATGCTAATTTACGGGTCACTGAAGCTTTCTTT
TRBJ1-2 | . | TRBD1 | TRBV28 | CASNSRLGGAGYGYTF | TGTGCCAGCAATTCCCGCCTAGGGGGCGCGGGCTATGGCTACACCTTC
TRBJ2-7 | few | TRBD1 | TRBV2 | CASSPDRAHEQYF | TGTGCCAGCAGCCCCGACAGGGCCCACGAGCAGTACTTC
TRBJ2-3 | few | TRBD1 | TRBV25-1 | CASSDVGGRDTQYF | TGTGCCAGCAGTGACGTAGGGGGCAGAGATACGCAGTATTTT
TRBJ1-1 | . | TRBD1 | TRBV29-1 | CSVDPTGVDTEAFF | TGCAGCGTTGACCCGACAGGGGTGGACACTGAAGCTTTCTTT
TRBJ1-1 | few | . | TRBV18 | CASSPGQTNTEAFF | TGTGCCAGCTCACCCGGACAGACGAACACTGAAGCTTTCTTT
TRBJ2-3 | . | . | TRBV6-5 | CASSARFGGDTQYF | TGTGCCAGCAGTGCACGATTTGGAGGAGATACGCAGTATTTT
TRBJ2-2 | . | . | TRBV7-2 | CASSFSPDTGELFF | TGTGCCAGCAGCTTTTCCCCCGACACCGGGGAGCTGTTTTTT
TRBJ2-1 | few | TRBD2 | TRBV7-3 | CASRVAGEGYNEQFF | TGTGCCAGCAGGGTAGCGGGAGAGGGCTACAATGAGCAGTTCTTC
TRBJ2-1 | . | TRBD2 | TRBV29-1 | CSVDLTSGGYNEQFF | TGCAGCGTTGATCTAACTAGCGGGGGGTACAATGAGCAGTTCTTC
TRBJ1-1 | . | . | TRBV28 | CATVTANTEAFF | TGTGCCACCGTGACAGCAAACACTGAAGCTTTCTTT
TRBJ2-7 | . | TRBD2 | TRBV9 | CASSPRSSGVLSYEQYF | TGTGCCAGCAGCCCTAGATCTAGCGGTGTCCTTTCTTACGAGCAGTACTTC
TRBJ1-2 | . | . | TRBV5-6 | CASQGGLNYGYTF | TGTGCCAGCCAAGGGGGTCTGAACTATGGCTACACCTTC
TRBJ2-7 | few | TRBD1 | TRBV5-4 | CASSRNRDSTYEQYF | TGTGCCAGCAGCAGAAACCGGGACAGCACCTACGAGCAGTACTTC
TRBJ1-1 | few | . | TRBV5-1 | CASSPGHNTEAFF | TGCGCCAGCAGCCCCGGACATAACACTGAAGCTTTCTTT
TRBJ1-2 | . | . | TRBV7-9 | CASSLVRGDYGYTF | TGTGCCAGCAGCTTAGTACGGGGGGACTATGGCTACACCTTC
TRBJ2-2 | few | TRBD1 | TRBV18 | CASSLGQGDTGELFF | TGTGCCAGCTCACTCGGACAGGGAGACACCGGGGAGCTGTTTTTT
TRBJ1-2 | few | TRBD1 | TRBV7-2 | CASSLALLRGNYGYTF | TGTGCCAGCAGCTTAGCTCTTCTCAGGGGGAACTATGGCTACACCTTC
TRBJ2-2 | many | . | TRBV7-2 | CASSLRSGSGELFF | TGTGCCAGCAGCTTACGGAGTGGGAGCGGGGAGCTGTTTTTT
TRBJ2-5 | few | . | TRBV4-3 | CASSPGVGQETQYF | TGCGCCAGCAGCCCAGGCGTCGGTCAAGAGACCCAGTACTTC
TRBJ1-1 | many | . | TRBV30 | CAWMGGLNTEAFF | TGTGCCTGGATGGGGGGGCTGAATACTGAAGCTTTCTTT
TRBJ2-2 | . | . | TRBV30 | CAWDTNTGELFF | TGTGCCTGGGACACTAACACCGGGGAGCTGTTTTTT
TRBJ2-6 | few | TRBD1 | TRBV5-1 | CASSLGQGLAGANVLTF | TGCGCCAGCAGCTTGGGACAGGGTCTGGCTGGGGCCAACGTCCTGACTTTC
TRBJ1-4 | . | . | TRBV7-2 | CASSSQTGEKLFF | TGTGCCAGCAGCTCCCAGACGGGAGAAAAACTGTTTTTT
TRBJ2-1 | . | TRBD1 | TRBV27 | CASKLVVDRVNNEQFF | TGTGCCAGCAAGTTGGTGGTTGACAGGGTAAACAATGAGCAGTTCTTC
TRBJ2-3 | few | TRBD2 | TRBV5-1 | CASMSGGVDTQYF | TGCGCCAGCATGAGCGGGGGGGTTGATACGCAGTATTTT
TRBJ2-1 | many | . | TRBV29-1 | CSVTGAGLPEFF | TGCAGCGTCACAGGGGCGGGGCTGCCCGAATTCTTC
TRBJ1-6 | . | . | TRBV7-6 | CASTPGATDSPLHF | TGTGCCAGCACCCCAGGTGCGACAGATTCACCCCTCCACTTT
TRBJ1-5 | few | TRBD1 | TRBV19 | CASSDLQGSNQPQHF | TGTGCCAGTTCGGACCTACAGGGGAGCAATCAGCCCCAGCATTTT
TRBJ2-2 | few | TRBD2 | TRBV2 | CASKTSGRAVAGELFF | TGTGCCAGCAAAACTAGCGGGAGGGCCGTTGCCGGGGAGCTGTTTTTT
TRBJ2-7 | . | TRBD1 | TRBV2 | CASSGRTGPYHEQYF | TGTGCCAGCAGTGGGCGGACAGGTCCATACCACGAGCAGTACTTC
TRBJ2-1 | . | TRBD2 | TRBV15 | CATSRDVGLAGLNEQFF | TGTGCCACCAGCAGAGACGTTGGACTAGCGGGGTTAAATGAGCAGTTCTTC
TRBJ2-5 | few | . | TRBV6-1 | CASSEWSGQETQYF | TGTGCCAGCAGTGAATGGAGCGGCCAAGAGACCCAGTACTTC
TRBJ2-1 | . | . | TRBV7-2 | CASSWGRGYNEQFF | TGTGCCAGCAGTTGGGGTCGGGGTTACAATGAGCAGTTCTTC
TRBJ1-5 | . | . | TRBV2 | CASTRERGNQPQHF | TGTGCCAGCACCCGAGAGAGGGGCAATCAGCCCCAGCATTTT
TRBJ2-1 | many | . | TRBV5-6 | CASSRDSTYNEQFF | TGTGCCAGCAGCCGCGACAGCACCTACAATGAGCAGTTCTTC
TRBJ2-1 | many | . | TRBV7-7 | CASSFRLGVEQFF | TGTGCTAGCAGCTTCCGACTAGGTGTTGAGCAGTTCTTC
TRBJ2-2 | many | . | TRBV4-2 | CASSREAGVNTGELFF | TGTGCCAGCAGCCGTGAGGCAGGGGTGAACACCGGGGAGCTGTTTTTT
TRBJ2-3 | . | TRBD2 | TRBV19 | CASSPGGGLSTDTQYF | TGTGCCAGTTCTCCGGGGGGAGGACTTAGCACAGATACGCAGTATTTT
TRBJ2-7 | few | . | TRBV11-2 | CASSLTDWESYEQYF | TGTGCCAGCAGCTTAACGGATTGGGAGAGCTACGAGCAGTACTTC
TRBJ2-2 | . | TRBD1 | TRBV6-5 | CASRVTGVNGELFF | TGTGCCAGCAGGGTTACAGGGGTGAACGGGGAGCTGTTTTTT
TRBJ2-2 | few | . | TRBV19 | CASSLTRGGELFF | TGTGCCAGTAGTCTCACTCGGGGCGGGGAGCTGTTTTTT
TRBJ2-1 | . | TRBD2 | TRBV11-1 | CASSSSGNRNEQFF | TGTGCCAGCTCGAGTAGCGGGAACCGAAATGAGCAGTTCTTC
TRBJ1-2 | . | TRBD1 | TRBV28 | CASSLTGGGYTF | TGTGCCAGCAGTCTCACAGGGGGTGGCTACACCTTC
TRBJ2-7 | few | TRBD1 | TRBV5-4 | CASSPEGQGVFYEQYF | TGTGCCAGCAGCCCGGAAGGGCAGGGGGTCTTCTACGAGCAGTACTTC
TRBJ2-6 | few | . | TRBV4-2 | CASSQDLAGGFSGANVLTF | TGTGCCAGCAGCCAAGATCTGGCAGGGGGGTTTTCTGGGGCCAACGTCCTGACTTTC
TRBJ1-2 | . | . | TRBV2 | CATRGVANYGYTF | TGTGCCACCAGAGGGGTCGCTAACTATGGCTACACCTTC
TRBJ1-2 | few | . | TRBV11-2 | CASSLSPLSTGYGYTF | TGTGCCAGCAGCTTATCTCCCCTTTCAACAGGGTATGGCTACACCTTC
TRBJ2-7 | many | . | TRBV10-3 | CAISESSGLAYEQYF | TGTGCCATCAGTGAGTCTTCAGGGCTCGCCTACGAGCAGTACTTC
TRBJ1-2 | few | TRBD1 | TRBV6-6 | CASSPRQGLNYGYTF | TGTGCCAGCAGTCCCCGACAGGGGTTGAACTATGGCTACACCTTC
TRBJ1-6 | few | TRBD1 | TRBV19 | CASSSIGGTVNSPLHF | TGTGCCAGTAGTTCCATTGGTGGGACAGTTAATTCACCCCTCCACTTT